A single sample gave rise to the 9 T cell receptor beta chains below, sequenced in a study of cytomegalovirus exposure and HLA in healthy donors. PCR primers comprised 60 Vbeta and 13 Jbeta primers. Generated by immunoSEQ multiplex PCR, the TCRdb table keeps only in-frame clones and is missing some. The sample lists roughly 150,000 clones, more than 60% occurring once. The specimen was PBMCs. The receptors come from a man aged 25 to 40 in good health and CMV-seropositive.

The chain links TRBV28 to TRBJ2-7; 9 nucleotides line up with TRBD2. Germline V lookup: CDR1 MDHEN, CDR2 SYDVKM. This CDR3 has 17 residues. Germline trimming cut 1 base from V and 7 bases from J; bases unmatched to any gene: 14. Written as DNA, the CDR3 is TGTGCCAGCAGTTTATACCGGGGCGGTAGCGGGAGTCGGGAGCAGTACTTC. Its translation is CASSLYRGGSGSREQYF.

The rearrangement joins TRBV7-3 to TRBJ2-3, with 7 bases identical to TRBD2. Germline assignment: CDR1 SGHTA and CDR2 FQGTGA. CDR3 length: 15 residues. The V gene end was trimmed by 5 bases and the J gene end by 0 bases; junction bases not matched to a gene: 5. The CDR3 reads CASSPYSGSTDTQYF. The CDR3, as DNA: TGTGCCAGCAGCCCCTATAGCGGGAGCACAGATACGCAGTATTTT. The whole variable domain, filled in from reference TRBV7-3 and TRBJ2-3, reads GAGVSQTPSNKVTEKGKYVELRCDPISGHTALYWYRQSLGQGPEFLIYFQGTGAADDSGLPNDRFFAVRPEGSVSTLKIQRTERGDSAVYLCASSPYSGSTDTQYFGPGTRLTVL.

In its sample, this clone was seen a few times. The chain links TRBV6-5 to TRBJ1-2, with a weak D call TRBD1 (6 bases). V was cut by 4 bases and J by 7 bases, with 10 bases left in between. CDR1 is MNHEY and CDR2 is SVGAGI in the germline V gene. The CDR3 totals 12 residues. Written as DNA, the CDR3 is TGTGCCAGCAGTTCACAGGGTCTTGGCTACACCTTC. The encoded protein is CASSSQGLGYTF.

The CDR3 here is CASSQSQITEAFF. CDR3 DNA: TGTGCCAGCAGCCAATCGCAGATCACTGAAGCTTTCTTT. V usage is TRBV14 and J usage is TRBJ1-1; D gene unclear. V shed 2 bases and J shed 4 bases, with 8 bases lying between them. The CDR3 length is 13 residues. Germline CDR1 is SGHDN and CDR2 is FVKESK.

This chain links TRBV6-6 with TRBJ2-7, with 10 nucleotides matching TRBD2. Losses at the gene ends were 1 base for V and 7 bases for J; bases not matched to a gene: 10. Germline lookup yields CDR1 MNHNY and CDR2 SVGAGI (reference sequence). CDR3 length: 16 amino acids. The CDR3 DNA reads as TGTGCCAGCAGTTACTACCGGCTAGCGGGAGTTGGTGAGCAGTACTTC. Its translation: CASSYYRLAGVGEQYF.

CDR3 sequence (DNA): TGTGCCTGGAGTGTCGGGGCGGGATATGAGACCCAGTACTTC. Amino acid sequence: CAWSVGAGYETQYF. The chain carries TRBV30 and TRBJ2-5; tentative D call: TRBD2 (6 bases). Germline-derived CDR1 and CDR2 are GTSNPN and SVGIG (reference sequence). The CDR3 spans 14 residues. V lost 0 bases and J 5 bases, leaving 13 bases between the germline ends.

The rearrangement links TRBV28 to TRBJ1-4; D gene uncertain. Trimming cost V 3 bases and J 5 bases, with 13 bases left between them. The CDR3 extends over 15 amino acids. Germline V gives CDR1 MDHEN, CDR2 SYDVKM. The DNA for the CDR3 is TGTGCCAGCAGTTTGAGATCACAGCCAAATGAAAAACTGTTTTTT. Translating gives CASSLRSQPNEKLFF.

This sequence joins TRBV5-4 and TRBJ2-6; 9 bases are a match to TRBD1. The CDR3 is made up of 18 amino acids. With 5 bases clipped from V and 3 bases from J, the junction kept 12 bases outside the gene matches. The germline V gene has CDR1 SGHNT and CDR2 YYREEE (reference sequence). The CDR3 region is CASSRVGQGEGGANVLTF. Here the CDR3 DNA reads TGTGCCAGCAGTCGAGTGGGACAGGGTGAAGGTGGGGCCAACGTCCTGACTTTC.

The V and J genes are TRBV9 and TRBJ2-7; tentatively, D is TRBD2 (5 bases). Germline values: CDR1 SGDLS, CDR2 YYNGEE. CDR3 length equals 14 residues. Trimming cost V 0 bases and J 0 bases, with 7 bases left between them. In nucleotides, the CDR3 is TGTGCCAGCAGCGTAGGGACTGTCTCCTACGAGCAGTACTTC. This sequence encodes CASSVGTVSYEQYF. Full variable domain (rest looked up from reference TRBV9 and TRBJ2-7): DSGVTQTPKHLITATGQRVTLRCSPRSGDLSVYWYQQSLDQGLQFLIQYYNGEERAKGNILERFSAQQFPDLHSELNLSSLELGDSALYFCASSVGTVSYEQYFGPGTRLTVT.